The sequence of this TCR beta chain was determined in a study of T cell responses to AZD1222 COVID-19 vaccine. Sequencing was performed with immunoSEQ multiplex PCR; in TCRdb, only in-frame clones are kept and a portion is missing. The data hold 200,000 or so clones, with around 92% observed a single time. Study-wide results and caveats: The donor cohort was predominantly white British with a female majority, and clonal diversity may have been underestimated.

The junction had 16 bases not matched to a gene; V was cut back by 3 bases and J by 2 bases. The germline V gene has CDR1 SGDLS and CDR2 YYNGEE. The CDR3 runs 20 residues. In regard to this clone: Its target is not known.

The sequencing here drew on peripheral blood, taken on day 0 of AZD1222 vaccination. This clonotype originated in an adult in good health. The chain couples TRBV9 to TRBJ2-7; 14 positions agree with TRBD2. CDR3 protein: CASSGRLAGGREASAYEQYV. As DNA, the CDR3 is TGTGCCAGCAGCGGTCGACTAGCGGGGGGGCGTGAAGCTAGTGCCTACGAGCAGTACGTC.